Each of the 12 T cell receptor beta chains below was sequenced from the same sample in a study of CD8 T cells in ankylosing spondylitis. TCRdb re-called the 5' RACE reads with MiXCR, one entry per CDR3 protein. Seen here are around 230,000 distinct CDR3 sequences, 7.5% to 9% observed once, and the top ten hold under 7.5%. The specimen was blood, either unsorted or a sorted T cell fraction (not recorded which). These receptor sequences come from a male donor with ankylosing spondylitis or in good health (not recorded which).

Ten or more counts support this clonotype. The chain employs TRBV20-1 and TRBJ2-1; D is unresolved. V lost 1 base and J lost 7, with 11 bases in between. Germline CDR1 is DFQATT and CDR2 is SNEGSKA (reference sequence). The CDR3 covers 13 residues. The CDR3 DNA is TGCAGTGCTAGAGTGGCTAGAATGAATGAGCAGTTCTTC. Its protein is CSARVARMNEQFF.

On this clonotype itself: A much larger clone differs from this one at a single base, so this may be a read error. The CDR3 sequence is CASSQQWAQPQHF. Here the CDR3 DNA reads TGTGCCAGCAGCCAACAGTGGGCTCAGCCCCAGCATTTT. The genes are TRBV4-2 and TRBJ1-5, with D unclear. V was shortened by 2 bases and J by 6 bases, with 8 bases between the two germline ends. Per germline, CDR1 LGHNA and CDR2 YNFKEQ. The CDR3 is 13 amino acids.

The chain recombines TRBV6-4 with TRBJ1-5; no definite D call. Germline V gene lookup returns CDR1 MRHNA and CDR2 SNTAGT. V was shortened by 5 bases and J by 7 bases, with 18 bases between the two germline ends. The CDR3 spans 15 residues. This CDR3 reads CASSPQQGVIQPQHF. As DNA, the CDR3 is TGTGCCAGCAGTCCACAGCAAGGAGTCATACAGCCCCAGCATTTT.

This clonotype occurred many times. The rearrangement joins TRBV3-1 to TRBJ2-1; 10 bases map to TRBD1. The CDR3 is 13 amino acids. Germline V CDR1 and CDR2: LGHDT, YNNKEL (reference sequence). V was pared by 7 bases and J by 6 bases, with 3 bases of the junction left unmatched. The CDR3 DNA is TGTGCCAGCACCGGGACAGGGGTCAATGAGCAGTTCTTC. Protein sequence: CASTGTGVNEQFF.

V gene TRBV29-1 combines with J gene TRBJ2-5; 9 bases align to TRBD1. Germline lookup yields CDR1 SQVTM and CDR2 ANQGSEA. Losses at the gene ends were 7 bases for V and 5 bases for J; bases not matched to a gene: 14. This CDR3 contains 15 residues. CDR3 coding DNA: TGCAGCGACCTAGGGCGGGACAGGGCGACGGAGACCCAGTACTTC. Encoded protein: CSDLGRDRATETQYF.

This clonotype was seen ten or more times. This chain joins TRBV20-1 and TRBJ2-6, with a possible D match to TRBD1 (6 bases). This CDR3 spans 15 amino acids. V gave up 5 bases and J gave up 0 bases, with 11 bases separating them. Germline V gene data show CDR1 as DFQATT and CDR2 as SNEGSKA (reference sequence). The chain's CDR3 is CSASDSPSGANVLTF. In DNA, the CDR3 is TGCAGTGCTTCGGACAGCCCCTCTGGGGCCAACGTCCTGACTTTC.

The DNA of the CDR3 is TGTGCCAGCACCCACGCGACAGGGCCCAGCAATCAGCCCCAGCATTTT. Protein: CASTHATGPSNQPQHF. This sequence joins TRBV6-1 and TRBJ1-5; 7 bases align to TRBD1. The J segment lost 1 base and the V segment lost 7 bases, leaving 10 bases of the junction unmatched. The CDR3 is 16 amino acids. Per the germline V gene, CDR1 is MNHNS and CDR2 is SASEGT.

The sample holds many counts of this clonotype. The CDR3 DNA follows: TGCGCCAGCAGCTTGGGACACCCTGGAGCCTACGAGCAGTACTTC. Translating it yields CASSLGHPGAYEQYF. The chain combines TRBV5-1 with TRBJ2-7; D uncertain. The CDR3 spans 15 residues. Germline lookup yields CDR1 SGHRS and CDR2 YFSETQ. With 0 bases removed from V and 2 bases from J, the gap between germline ends came to 12 bases.

This clonotype was counted many times. The chain links TRBV12-3 or TRBV12-4 to TRBJ1-6; 7 positions match TRBD1. The CDR3 has 13 residues. With V trimmed by 5 bases and J by 10 bases, 5 bases remained unmatched. CDR3 region: CASSQGVGSPLHF. The CDR3 DNA reads TGTGCCAGCAGTCAGGGGGTGGGATCACCCCTCCACTTT.

This clonotype was counted ten times or more. The rearrangement links TRBV29-1 to TRBJ2-5; no definite D call. This CDR3 contains 12 residues. Trimming removed 5 bases from V and 5 bases from J, with 12 bases in between. Germline CDR1 is SQVTM and CDR2 is ANQGSEA. For the CDR3, the DNA is TGCAGCGTTAGGCAGTATCGGGAGACCCAGTACTTC. Its protein product is CSVRQYRETQYF.

The chain has TRBV12-3 or TRBV12-4 and TRBJ2-2, with unresolved D. V gave up 1 base and J gave up 2 bases, with 11 bases separating them. This CDR3 contains 16 residues. The CDR3 region has the DNA TGTGCCAGCAGTTTAGTTCCAGGCCGAAACACCGGGGAGCTGTTTTTT. As protein: CASSLVPGRNTGELFF.

This clonotype was detected ten times or more. The V and J genes are TRBV10-3 and TRBJ1-5; TRBD1 aligns across 10 bases. The J segment lost 6 bases and the V segment lost 3 bases, leaving 5 bases of the junction unmatched. This CDR3 has 15 amino acids. Per the germline V gene, CDR1 is ENHRY and CDR2 is SYGVKD. CDR3 amino acids: CAISEDRGHGQPQHF. In nucleotides, the CDR3 is TGTGCCATCAGTGAAGACAGGGGGCACGGTCAGCCCCAGCATTTT.